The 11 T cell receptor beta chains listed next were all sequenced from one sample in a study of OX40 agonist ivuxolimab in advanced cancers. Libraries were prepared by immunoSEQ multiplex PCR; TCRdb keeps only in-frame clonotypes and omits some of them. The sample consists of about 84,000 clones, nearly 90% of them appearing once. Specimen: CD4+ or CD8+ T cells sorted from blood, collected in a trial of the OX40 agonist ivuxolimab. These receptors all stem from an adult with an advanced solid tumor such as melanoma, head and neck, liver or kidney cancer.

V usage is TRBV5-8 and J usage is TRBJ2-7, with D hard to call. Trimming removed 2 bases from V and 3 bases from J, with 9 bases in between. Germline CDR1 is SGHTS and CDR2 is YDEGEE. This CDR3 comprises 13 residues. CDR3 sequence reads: CASSLGRDYEQYV. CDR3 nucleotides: TGTGCCAGCAGCTTAGGAAGGGACTACGAGCAGTACGTC.

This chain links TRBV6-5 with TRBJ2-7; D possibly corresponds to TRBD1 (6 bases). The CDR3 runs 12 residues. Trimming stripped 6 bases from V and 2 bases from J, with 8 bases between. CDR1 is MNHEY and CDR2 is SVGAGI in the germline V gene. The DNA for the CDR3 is TGTGCCAGCAGCAAGGGGGCCTACGAGCAGTACTTC. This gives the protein CASSKGAYEQYF.

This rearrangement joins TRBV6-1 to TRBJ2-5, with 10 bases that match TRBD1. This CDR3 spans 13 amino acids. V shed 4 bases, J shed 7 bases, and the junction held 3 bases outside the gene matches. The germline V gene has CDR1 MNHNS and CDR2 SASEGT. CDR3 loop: CASSGTGGGTQYF. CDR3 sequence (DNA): TGTGCCAGCAGTGGGACAGGGGGGGGGACCCAGTACTTC.

As DNA, the CDR3 is TGTGCCAGCAGCTTAATGATCGATCCCCCGTATTTT. As protein: CASSLMIDPPYF. The chain links TRBV7-2 to TRBJ2-3; D is unresolved. CDR3 length: 12 residues. CDR1 is SGHTA and CDR2 is FQGNSA in the germline V gene. V was cut by 2 bases and J by 14 bases, with 14 bases left in between.

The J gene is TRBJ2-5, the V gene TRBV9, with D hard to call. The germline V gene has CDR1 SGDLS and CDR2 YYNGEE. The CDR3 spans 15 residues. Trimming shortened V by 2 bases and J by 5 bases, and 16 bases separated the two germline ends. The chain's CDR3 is CASSVSRNPGETQYF. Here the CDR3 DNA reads TGTGCCAGCAGCGTTTCTAGAAATCCCGGGGAGACCCAGTACTTC.

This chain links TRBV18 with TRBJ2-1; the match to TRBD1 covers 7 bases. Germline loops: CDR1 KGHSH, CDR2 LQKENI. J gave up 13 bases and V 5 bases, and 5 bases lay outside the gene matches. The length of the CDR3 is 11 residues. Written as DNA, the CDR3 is TGTGCCAGCTCAATAGGGACAGATCAGTTCTTC. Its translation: CASSIGTDQFF.

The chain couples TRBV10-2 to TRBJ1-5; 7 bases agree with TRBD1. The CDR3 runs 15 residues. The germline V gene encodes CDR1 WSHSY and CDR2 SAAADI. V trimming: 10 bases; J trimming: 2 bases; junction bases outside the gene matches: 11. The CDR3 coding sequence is TGCGCCACCCAGGGGGGAGGTTACGGCAATCAGCCCCAGCATTTT. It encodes CATQGGGYGNQPQHF.

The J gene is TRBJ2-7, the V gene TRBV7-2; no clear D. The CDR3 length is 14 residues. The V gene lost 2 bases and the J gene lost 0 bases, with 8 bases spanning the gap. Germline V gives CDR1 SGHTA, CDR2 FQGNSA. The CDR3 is CASSLQRNSYEQYF. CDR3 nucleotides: TGTGCCAGCAGCTTACAACGGAACTCCTACGAGCAGTACTTC.

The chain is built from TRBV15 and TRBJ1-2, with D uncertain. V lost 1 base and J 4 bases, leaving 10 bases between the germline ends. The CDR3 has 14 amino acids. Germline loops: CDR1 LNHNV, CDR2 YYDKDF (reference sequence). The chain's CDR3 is CATSRGQFPYGYTF. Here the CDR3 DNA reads TGTGCCACCAGCAGAGGACAATTCCCCTATGGCTACACCTTC. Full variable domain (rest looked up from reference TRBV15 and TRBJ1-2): DAMVIQNPRYQVTQFGKPVTLSCSQTLNHNVMYWYQQKSSQAPKLLFHYYDKDFNNEADTPDNFQSRRPNTSFCFLDIRSPGLGDTAMYLCATSRGQFPYGYTFGSGTRLTVV.

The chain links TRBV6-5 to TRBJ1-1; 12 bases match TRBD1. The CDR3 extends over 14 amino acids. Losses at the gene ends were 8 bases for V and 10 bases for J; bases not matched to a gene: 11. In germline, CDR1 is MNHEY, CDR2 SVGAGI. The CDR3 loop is CASRTNRDRGRAFF. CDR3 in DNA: TGTGCCAGCCGCACGAACCGGGACAGGGGGCGAGCTTTCTTT.

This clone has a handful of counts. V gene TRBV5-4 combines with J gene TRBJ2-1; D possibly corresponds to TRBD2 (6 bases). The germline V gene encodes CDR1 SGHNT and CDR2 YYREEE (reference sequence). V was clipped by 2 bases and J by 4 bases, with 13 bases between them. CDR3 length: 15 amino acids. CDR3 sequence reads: CASSFVAAIYNEQFF. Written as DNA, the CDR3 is TGTGCCAGCAGCTTTGTAGCGGCCATTTACAATGAGCAGTTCTTC.